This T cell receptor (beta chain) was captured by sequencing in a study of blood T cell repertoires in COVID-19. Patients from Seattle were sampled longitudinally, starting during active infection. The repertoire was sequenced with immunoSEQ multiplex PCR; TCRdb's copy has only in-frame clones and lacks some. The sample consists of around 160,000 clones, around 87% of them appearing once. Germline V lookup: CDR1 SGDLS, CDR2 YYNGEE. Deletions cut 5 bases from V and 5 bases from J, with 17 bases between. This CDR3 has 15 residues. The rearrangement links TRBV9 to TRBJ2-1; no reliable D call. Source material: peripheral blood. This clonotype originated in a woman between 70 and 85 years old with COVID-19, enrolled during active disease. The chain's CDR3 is CASSSSAGINNEQFF. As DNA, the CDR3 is TGTGCCAGCAGTTCCTCAGCAGGAATCAACAATGAGCAGTTCTTC.